This T cell receptor (beta chain) is drawn from a study of T cells in Graves' hyperthyroidism and ophthalmopathy. Broader study findings: Ophthalmopathy was distinguished from stable hyperthyroidism by 13 V-J signatures. Model-based prediction identified ophthalmopathy a median about 6.8 months prior to its onset.

It was uncontrolled infection, other autoimmune disease, pregnancy or lactation that excluded patients. Clinical symptoms, serum thyroxine and TRAb, thyroid ultrasound and orbital computed tomography together formed the diagnostic basis. It was RNA transcripts that yielded the amplified TCR beta CDR3 regions. The HTBI primer set was used in a first-round RT-PCR of the TCR CDR3. TCRdb re-derived calls from the multiplex PCR reads in MiXCR, one entry per CDR3 protein. This table has some 600,000 distinct CDR3 sequences, approximately 15% appearing once. Per germline, CDR1 DFQATT and CDR2 SNEGSKA (reference sequence). Trimming removed 3 bases at V and 4 bases at J, with 25 bases between. CDR3 size: 17 residues. This clonotype appeared many times. Its antigen is as yet unknown.

The rearrangement joins TRBV20-1 to TRBJ2-7, with D possibly TRBD2 on 6 matching bases. The sample taken for sequencing was blood. This TCR derives from a woman aged 25 to 39 with Graves' hyperthyroidism that later progressed to Graves' ophthalmopathy. The CDR3 is CSAREAGRLAGYYEQYF. In DNA, the CDR3 is TGCAGTGCTAGGGAGGCGGGAAGACTCGCGGGTTATTACGAGCAGTACTTC.